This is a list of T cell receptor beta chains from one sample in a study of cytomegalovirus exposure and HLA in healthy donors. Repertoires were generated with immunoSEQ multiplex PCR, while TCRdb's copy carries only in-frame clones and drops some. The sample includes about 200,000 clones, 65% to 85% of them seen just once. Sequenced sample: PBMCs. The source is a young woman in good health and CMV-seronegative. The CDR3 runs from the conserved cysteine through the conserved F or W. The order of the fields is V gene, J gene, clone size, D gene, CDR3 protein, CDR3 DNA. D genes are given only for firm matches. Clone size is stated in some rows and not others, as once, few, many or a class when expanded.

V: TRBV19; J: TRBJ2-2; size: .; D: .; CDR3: CASSKGSYTGELFF; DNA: TGTGCCAGTAGTAAGGGGTCATACACCGGGGAGCTGTTTTTT
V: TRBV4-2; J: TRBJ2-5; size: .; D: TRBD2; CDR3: CASSQVGGGRGETQYF; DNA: TGTGCCAGCAGCCAAGTTGGCGGCGGGAGGGGAGAGACCCAGTACTTC
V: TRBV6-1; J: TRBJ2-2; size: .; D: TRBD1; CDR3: CASSVIRGGTGGTGELFF; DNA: TGTGCCAGCAGTGTCATCAGGGGCGGGACAGGGGGGACCGGGGAGCTGTTTTTT
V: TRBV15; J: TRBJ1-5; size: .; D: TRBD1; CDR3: CATSRTGGGNQPQHF; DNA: TGTGCCACCAGCAGGACAGGGGGCGGCAATCAGCCCCAGCATTTT
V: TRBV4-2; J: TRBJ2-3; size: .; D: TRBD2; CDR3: CASSQLAGTSTDTQYF; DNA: TGTGCCAGCAGCCAATTAGCGGGAACTAGCACAGATACGCAGTATTTT
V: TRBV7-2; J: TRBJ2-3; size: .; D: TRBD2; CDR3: CASSPGTSRTDTQYF; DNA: TGTGCCAGCAGCCCCGGGACTAGTAGGACAGATACGCAGTATTTT
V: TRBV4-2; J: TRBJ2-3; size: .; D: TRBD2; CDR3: CASSQDRGSGRRDTQYF; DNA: TGTGCCAGCAGCCAAGATAGGGGTAGCGGGAGGAGAGATACGCAGTATTTT
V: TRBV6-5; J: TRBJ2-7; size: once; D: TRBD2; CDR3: CASRTGLAGAYEQYF; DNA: TGTGCCAGCAGGACAGGACTAGCGGGAGCCTACGAGCAGTACTTC
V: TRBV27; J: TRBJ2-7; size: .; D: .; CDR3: CASSLSGYLPFEQYF; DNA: TGTGCCAGCAGTTTGAGCGGGTATCTTCCTTTTGAGCAGTACTTC
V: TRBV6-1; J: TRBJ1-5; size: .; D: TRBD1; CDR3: CASRQGAKSNQPQHF; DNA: TGTGCCAGCAGACAGGGGGCAAAGAGCAATCAGCCCCAGCATTTT
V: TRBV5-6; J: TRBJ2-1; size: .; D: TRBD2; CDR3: CASRPMGGRGYNEQFF; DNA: TGTGCCAGCAGGCCCATGGGCGGGAGGGGCTACAATGAGCAGTTCTTC
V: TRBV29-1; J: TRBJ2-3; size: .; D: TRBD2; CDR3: CSVDWRGRDTQYF; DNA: TGCAGCGTTGACTGGCGGGGGAGAGATACGCAGTATTTT
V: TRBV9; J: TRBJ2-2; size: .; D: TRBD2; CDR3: CASSRTSGSVNTGELFF; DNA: TGTGCCAGCAGCCGGACTAGCGGGAGTGTCAACACCGGGGAGCTGTTTTTT
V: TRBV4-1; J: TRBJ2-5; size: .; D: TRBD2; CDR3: CASSHGLAVQETQYF; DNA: TGCGCCAGCAGCCACGGCCTAGCGGTCCAAGAGACCCAGTACTTC
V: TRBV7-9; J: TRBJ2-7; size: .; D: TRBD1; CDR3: CASSQGRSGGSSYEQYF; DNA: TGTGCCAGCAGTCAAGGGCGGTCAGGGGGCAGCTCCTACGAGCAGTACTTC
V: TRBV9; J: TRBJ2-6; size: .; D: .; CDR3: CASSRLRRSSGANVLTF; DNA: TGTGCCAGCAGCCGCCTCCGTCGGAGCTCTGGGGCCAACGTCCTGACTTTC
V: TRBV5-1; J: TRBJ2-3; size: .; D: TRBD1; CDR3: CASAQGDSRTDTQYF; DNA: TGCGCCAGCGCACAGGGGGATTCGCGCACAGATACGCAGTATTTT
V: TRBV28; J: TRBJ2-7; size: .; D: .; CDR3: CASSFAGTDYEQYF; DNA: TGTGCCAGCAGTTTTGCGGGGACAGACTACGAGCAGTACTTC
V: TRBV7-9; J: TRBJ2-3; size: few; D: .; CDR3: CASSFQTGADTQYF; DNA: TGTGCCAGCAGCTTCCAAACGGGTGCAGATACGCAGTATTTT
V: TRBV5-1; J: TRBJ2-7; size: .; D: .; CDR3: CASSLDPEGEQYF; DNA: TGCGCCAGCAGCTTGGATCCGGAGGGCGAGCAGTACTTC
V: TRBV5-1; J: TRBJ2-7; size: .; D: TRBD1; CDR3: CASSIGTDQSYEQYF; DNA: TGCGCCAGCAGCATCGGGACAGATCAATCCTACGAGCAGTACTTC
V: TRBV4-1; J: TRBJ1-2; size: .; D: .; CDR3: CASSQVGGPKNYGYTF; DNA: TGCGCCAGCAGCCAAGTGGGAGGGCCAAAGAACTATGGCTACACCTTC
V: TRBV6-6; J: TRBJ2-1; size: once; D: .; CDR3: CASSLGGREQFF; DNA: TGTGCCAGCAGTTTGGGGGGGCGGGAGCAGTTCTTC
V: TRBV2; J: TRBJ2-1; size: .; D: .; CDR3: CASRDTGLRQFF; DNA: TGTGCCAGCAGGGACACAGGGCTTCGGCAGTTCTTC
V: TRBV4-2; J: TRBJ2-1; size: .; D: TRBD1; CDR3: CASRGGTGVGNEQFF; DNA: TGTGCCAGCCGGGGGGGGACAGGGGTAGGGAATGAGCAGTTCTTC
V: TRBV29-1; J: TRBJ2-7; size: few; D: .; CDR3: CSVPAGGRQYF; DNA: TGCAGCGTCCCTGCAGGGGGGCGCCAGTACTTC
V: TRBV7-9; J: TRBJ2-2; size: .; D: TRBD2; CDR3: CASSPGLAGSGTGELFF; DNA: TGTGCCAGCAGCCCCGGACTAGCGGGATCGGGCACCGGGGAGCTGTTTTTT
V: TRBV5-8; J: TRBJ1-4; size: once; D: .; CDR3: CASSPFVGNEKLFF; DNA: TGTGCCAGCAGCCCATTCGTCGGGAATGAAAAACTGTTTTTT
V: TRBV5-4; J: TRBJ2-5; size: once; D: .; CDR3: CASSLFPGQETQYF; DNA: TGTGCCAGCAGCTTGTTTCCAGGCCAAGAGACCCAGTACTTC
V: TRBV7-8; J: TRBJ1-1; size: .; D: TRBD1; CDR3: CASSLDRRTGGNTEAFF; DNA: TGTGCCAGCAGCTTAGACAGGCGCACAGGGGGGAACACTGAAGCTTTCTTT
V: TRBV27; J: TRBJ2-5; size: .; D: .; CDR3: CASRGWVQETQYF; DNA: TGTGCCAGCCGAGGTTGGGTTCAAGAGACCCAGTACTTC
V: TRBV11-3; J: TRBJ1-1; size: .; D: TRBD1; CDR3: CASSPGQANTEAFF; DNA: TGTGCCAGCAGCCCAGGACAGGCGAACACTGAAGCTTTCTTT
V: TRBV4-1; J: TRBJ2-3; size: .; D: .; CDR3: CASSRGMGRISRSSTDTQYF; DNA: TGCGCCAGCAGCCGAGGGATGGGGAGAATCAGCAGGTCTAGCACAGATACGCAGTATTTT
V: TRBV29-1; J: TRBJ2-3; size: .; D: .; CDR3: CSVTRGTDTQYF; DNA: TGCAGCGTCACGCGAGGCACAGATACGCAGTATTTT
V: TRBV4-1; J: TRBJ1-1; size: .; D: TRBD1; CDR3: CASSPGTGEMNTEAFF; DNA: TGCGCCAGCAGCCCGGGGACAGGGGAAATGAACACTGAAGCTTTCTTT
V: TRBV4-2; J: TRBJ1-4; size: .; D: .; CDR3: CASSQEGGRSNEKLFF; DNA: TGTGCCAGCAGCCAAGAAGGCGGGAGGAGTAATGAAAAACTGTTTTTT
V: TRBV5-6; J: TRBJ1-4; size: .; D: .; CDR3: CASSPAATNEKLFF; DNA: TGTGCCAGCAGCCCCGCGGCAACTAATGAAAAACTGTTTTTT